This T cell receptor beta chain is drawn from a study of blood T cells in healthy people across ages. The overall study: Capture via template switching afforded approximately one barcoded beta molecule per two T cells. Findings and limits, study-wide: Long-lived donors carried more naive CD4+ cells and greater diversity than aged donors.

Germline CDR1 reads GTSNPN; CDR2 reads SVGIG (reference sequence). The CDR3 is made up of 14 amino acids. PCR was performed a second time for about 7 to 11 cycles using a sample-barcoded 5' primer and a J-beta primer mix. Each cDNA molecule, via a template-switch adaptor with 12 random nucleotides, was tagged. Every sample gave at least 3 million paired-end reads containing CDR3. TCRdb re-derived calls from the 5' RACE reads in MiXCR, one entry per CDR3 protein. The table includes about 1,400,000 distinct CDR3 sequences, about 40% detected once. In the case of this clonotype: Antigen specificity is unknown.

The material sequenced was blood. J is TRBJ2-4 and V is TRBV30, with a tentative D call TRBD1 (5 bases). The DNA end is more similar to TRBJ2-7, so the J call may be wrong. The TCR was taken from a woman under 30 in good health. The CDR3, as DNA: TGTGCCTGGAGTGTAAGGTCCGGGCAGGGCGAGCAGTACTTC. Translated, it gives CAWSVRSGQGEQYF.